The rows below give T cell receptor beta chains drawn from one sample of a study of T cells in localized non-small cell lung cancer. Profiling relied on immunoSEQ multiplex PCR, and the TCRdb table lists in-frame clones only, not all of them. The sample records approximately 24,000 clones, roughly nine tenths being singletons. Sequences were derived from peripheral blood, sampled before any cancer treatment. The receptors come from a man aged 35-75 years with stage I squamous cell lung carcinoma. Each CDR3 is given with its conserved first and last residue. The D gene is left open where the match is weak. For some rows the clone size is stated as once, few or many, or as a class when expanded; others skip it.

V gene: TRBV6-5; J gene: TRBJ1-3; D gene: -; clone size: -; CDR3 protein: CASSYDWRASGNTIYF; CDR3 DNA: TGTGCCAGCAGTTACGATTGGAGGGCTTCGGGAAACACCATATATTTT
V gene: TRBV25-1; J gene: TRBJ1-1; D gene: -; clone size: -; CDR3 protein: CASSEYDRSEAFF; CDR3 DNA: TGTGCCAGCAGTGAATATGACAGATCGGAAGCTTTCTTT
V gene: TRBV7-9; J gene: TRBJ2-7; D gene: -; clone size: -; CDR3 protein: CASSGPASYEQYF; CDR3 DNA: TGTGCCAGCTCCGGACCAGCATCCTACGAGCAGTACTTC
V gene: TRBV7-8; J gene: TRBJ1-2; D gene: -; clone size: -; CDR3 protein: CASSLVGTRTIGYTF; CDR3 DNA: TGTGCCAGCAGCTTAGTGGGCACAAGAACCATCGGCTACACCTTC
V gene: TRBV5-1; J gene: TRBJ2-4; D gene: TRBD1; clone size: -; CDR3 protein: CASSPGQGDIQYF; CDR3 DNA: TGCGCCAGCAGCCCAGGACAGGGGGACATTCAGTACTTC
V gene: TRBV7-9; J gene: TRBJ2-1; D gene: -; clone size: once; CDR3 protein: CASSLDYKKTNEQFF; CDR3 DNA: TGTGCCAGCAGCTTGGACTACAAGAAGACCAATGAGCAGTTCTTC
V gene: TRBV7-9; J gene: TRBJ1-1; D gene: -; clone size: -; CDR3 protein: CASSSGGDTEAFF; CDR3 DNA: TGTGCCAGCAGCTCCGGGGGGGACACTGAAGCTTTCTTT
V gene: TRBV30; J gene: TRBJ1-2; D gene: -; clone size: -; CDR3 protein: CAWRAAGWGDDYGYTF; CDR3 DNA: TGTGCCTGGAGAGCCGCCGGATGGGGGGACGACTATGGCTACACCTTC
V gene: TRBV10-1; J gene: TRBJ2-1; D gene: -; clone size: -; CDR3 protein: CASSESGSGDEQFF; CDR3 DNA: TGCGCCAGCAGTGAGTCGGGGTCGGGCGATGAGCAGTTCTTC
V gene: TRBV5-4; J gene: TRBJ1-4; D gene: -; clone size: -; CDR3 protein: CASSIRGKGDEKLFF; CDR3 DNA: TGTGCCAGCAGTATCCGCGGTAAAGGCGATGAAAAACTGTTTTTT
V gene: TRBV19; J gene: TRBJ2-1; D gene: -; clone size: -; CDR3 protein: CASSMGFSYNEQFF; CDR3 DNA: TGTGCCAGTAGTATGGGTTTTTCCTACAATGAGCAGTTCTTC
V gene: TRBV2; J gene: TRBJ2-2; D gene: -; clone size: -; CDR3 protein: CASSEEGPSNTGELFF; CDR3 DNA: TGTGCCAGCAGTGAAGAAGGGCCGTCGAACACCGGGGAGCTGTTTTTT
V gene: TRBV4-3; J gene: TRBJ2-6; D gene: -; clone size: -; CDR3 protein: CASSQLQGAGANVLTF; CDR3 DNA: TGCGCCAGCAGCCAACTACAGGGCGCTGGGGCCAACGTCCTGACTTTC
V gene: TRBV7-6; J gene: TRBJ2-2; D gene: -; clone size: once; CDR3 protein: CASSLGGSGELFF; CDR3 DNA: TGTGCCAGCAGCTTAGGCGGCTCCGGGGAGCTGTTTTTT
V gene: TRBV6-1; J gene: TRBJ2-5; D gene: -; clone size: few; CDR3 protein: CASSEILEQYF; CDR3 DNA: TGTGCCAGCAGTGAAATTCTAGAGCAGTACTTC
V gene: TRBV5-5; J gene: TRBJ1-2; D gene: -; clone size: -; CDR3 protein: CASSYRVAQGSKGYTF; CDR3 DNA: TGTGCCAGCAGCTACCGAGTAGCGCAGGGGAGTAAAGGCTACACCTTC
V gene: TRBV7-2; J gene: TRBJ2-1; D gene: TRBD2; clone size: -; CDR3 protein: CASSPPVSGEDEQFF; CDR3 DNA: TGTGCCAGCAGCCCCCCGGTTAGCGGGGAAGATGAGCAGTTCTTC